Included here is one TCR beta chain sequence, with context. Its antigen is not known. Making the TCR beta libraries relied on UMI-labeled 5' RACE. After re-calling the 5' RACE reads, TCRdb lists one entry per CDR3 protein, DNA absent. The sample holds around 10,000 distinct CDR3 sequences. Germline V gives CDR1 SGHTA, CDR2 FQGTGA. The CDR3 covers 15 residues. This record comes from a study of human CD8 memory T cell subsets. General study findings and limits: Chao1 estimates indicated that stem-like memory T cells may be more diverse than precursor exhausted T cells.

The clonotype was recovered from a human donor in good health. Sequencing was done on a sample of CD8+ stem-like memory T cells (TSCM and TCM) sorted from PBMCs. Subset denoted: stem-like memory CD8 T cells (TSTEM), CCR7+ PD-1- TIGIT-. The chain uses TRBV7-3 and TRBJ2-1; lacking DNA, the TRBD2 call made by TCRdb goes unchecked. The CDR3 here is CASAILAGGYNEQFF.